The clone carrying this T cell receptor (beta chain) was detected ten times or more. Its antigen remains unidentified. By 5'RACE with 10-nucleotide random UMIs, the cDNA was made. The authors obtained over 200 million TCR-beta sequences from 15-18 subjects per sequencing run. One entry per CDR3 protein, called by TCRdb with MiXCR from the 5' RACE reads. This sample has 100,000 to 150,000 distinct CDR3 sequences; more than 2.5% occur once, and the top ten carry around 1.2%. This specimen comes from a study of neurological immune-mediated disorders. Regarding the study as a whole: The expanded clones of different subjects shared no CDR3 amino acid sequences (suggesting private repertoires in all groups).

CDR1 and CDR2 from the germline V gene are SGHRS and YFSETQ. This CDR3 comprises 14 residues. Unmatched junction bases numbered 3, after V lost 4 bases and J lost 1 base. This sequence was found in a woman under 40 with multiple sclerosis. Sequencing input: PBMCs. This rearrangement joins TRBV5-1 to TRBJ1-1; TRBD1 aligns across 8 bases. In DNA form, the CDR3 reads TGCGCCAGCAGCCTGGACAGGGCGAACACTGAAGCTTTCTTT. Translation gives CASSLDRANTEAFF.